This note documents a single T cell receptor (beta chain) sequence. Antigen specificity is unknown. The method was immunoSEQ multiplex PCR; TCRdb's version includes in-frame clones alone and lacks a portion of them. The sample records 95,000 to 100,000 clones, about 90% being singletons. The analysis combined second doses at about 4 or about 12 weeks. The data were obtained in a study of T cell responses to AZD1222 COVID-19 vaccine. From germline, CDR1 is SGHNT and CDR2 YYREEE (reference sequence). V was pared by 4 bases and J by 0 bases, with 6 bases of the junction left unmatched. This CDR3 is 16 amino acids long. Study-level findings and limits: Dominant at 160-218 and 743-854, vaccine-associated CD4 TCRs also spanned spike. Baseline serology detected seropositivity in only a handful of AZD1222 recipients. Increases in Spike-specific TCR breadth and depth were seen after two AZD1222 doses.

V usage is TRBV5-4 and J usage is TRBJ2-2, with 7 bases fitting TRBD1. The sequence was collected from an adult who received the AZD1222 COVID-19 vaccine. Sequencing used peripheral blood, obtained 28 days after the second AZD1222 dose. The DNA for the CDR3 is TGTGCCAGCAGCCCCCCCGGGACAGCGAACACCGGGGAGCTGTTTTTT. This gives the protein CASSPPGTANTGELFF. Combining the CDR3 with reference TRBV5-4 and TRBJ2-2 gives the whole variable domain ETGVTQSPTHLIKTRGQQVTLRCSSQSGHNTVSWYQQALGQGPQFIFQYYREEENGRGNFPPRFSGLQFPNYSSELNVNALELDDSALYLCASSPPGTANTGELFFGEGSRLTVL.